The rows below give T cell receptor beta chains drawn from one sample of a study of CD8+ T cells in alopecia areata. Clones were read by immunoSEQ multiplex PCR, and TCRdb kept only the in-frame ones, dropping some. The repertoire holds about 56,000 clones, with around 96% as singletons. The sample was CD8+ T cells sorted from blood, taken at week 0. These TCRs come from a human donor with alopecia areata. Each CDR3 is given with its conserved first and last residue. The D gene is left open where the match is weak. Rows give clone size only sometimes, using once, few, many, or a class for an expanded clone.

d_gene,j_gene,v_gene,abundance,CDR3aa,CDR3nt
NA,TRBJ2-5,TRBV18,NA,CASSPTYGETQYF,TGTGCCAGCTCACCAACATACGGAGAGACCCAGTACTTC
NA,TRBJ1-6,TRBV7-8,NA,CASSLGASGVRLPLHF,TGTGCCAGCAGCTTAGGGGCCAGCGGTGTTAGATTGCCCCTCCACTTT
NA,TRBJ1-1,TRBV5-4,once,CASSPRTRNTEAFF,TGTGCCAGCAGCCCAAGGACGAGGAACACTGAAGCTTTCTTT
TRBD2,TRBJ2-3,TRBV7-2,NA,CASSLVLAGGPSTDTQYF,TGTGCCAGCAGCTTAGTTCTAGCGGGGGGCCCCTCCACAGATACGCAGTATTTT
NA,TRBJ2-5,TRBV6-6,NA,CASSYGAGAEETQYF,TGTGCCAGCAGTTACGGCGCGGGGGCAGAAGAGACCCAGTACTTC
NA,TRBJ2-3,TRBV15,NA,CATSRDLTDTQYF,TGTGCCACCAGCCGGGACCTCACAGATACGCAGTATTTT
TRBD1,TRBJ2-1,TRBV11-2,NA,CASSTSRGWGNEQFF,TGTGCCAGCAGCACGAGCAGGGGGTGGGGAAATGAGCAGTTCTTC
NA,TRBJ1-2,TRBV4-2,NA,CASSQEQQAALYGYTF,TGTGCCAGCAGCCAAGAGCAACAGGCGGCCCTCTATGGCTACACCTTC
TRBD2,TRBJ2-2,TRBV19,NA,CASSPLPGRGGTGELFF,TGTGCCAGTAGTCCCCTTCCTGGGAGGGGAGGCACCGGGGAGCTGTTTTTT
NA,TRBJ1-1,TRBV27,NA,CASSLGGNTEAFF,TGTGCCAGCAGTCTCGGGGGGAACACTGAAGCTTTCTTT
NA,TRBJ1-1,TRBV7-9,NA,CASSLVAAGEGEAFF,TGTGCCAGCAGCTTAGTTGCAGCAGGGGAGGGTGAAGCTTTCTTT
TRBD1,TRBJ2-7,TRBV2,NA,CASRDRVPPEQYF,TGTGCCAGCAGGGACAGGGTTCCACCCGAGCAGTACTTC
NA,TRBJ2-1,TRBV4-1,NA,CASSHGIHNEQFF,TGCGCCAGCAGCCACGGAATCCACAATGAGCAGTTCTTC
NA,TRBJ2-7,TRBV7-9,NA,CAAGVSYEQYF,TGTGCCGCCGGGGTTTCCTACGAGCAGTACTTC
NA,TRBJ2-6,TRBV19,few,CASSIDLSGANVLTF,TGTGCCAGTAGTATAGATCTCTCTGGGGCCAACGTCCTGACTTTC
NA,TRBJ1-1,TRBV27,NA,CASSETVMNTEAFF,TGTGCCAGCAGCGAAACAGTGATGAACACTGAAGCTTTCTTT
TRBD2,TRBJ2-1,TRBV15,NA,CATSTPGLAGPNEQFF,TGTGCCACCAGCACCCCGGGGCTAGCGGGGCCGAATGAGCAGTTCTTC
NA,TRBJ2-2,TRBV7-7,once,CASSLNPRESRAGELFF,TGTGCTAGCAGCTTAAATCCCAGGGAAAGTCGGGCCGGGGAGCTGTTTTTT
NA,TRBJ2-7,TRBV7-8,medium-sized,CASTSYGPGYEQYF,TGTGCCAGCACCAGCTACGGACCTGGTTACGAGCAGTACTTC
TRBD2,TRBJ2-7,TRBV5-1,NA,CASSFPTSGGDEREQYF,TGCGCCAGCAGCTTCCCAACTAGCGGGGGCGACGAGAGGGAGCAGTACTTC